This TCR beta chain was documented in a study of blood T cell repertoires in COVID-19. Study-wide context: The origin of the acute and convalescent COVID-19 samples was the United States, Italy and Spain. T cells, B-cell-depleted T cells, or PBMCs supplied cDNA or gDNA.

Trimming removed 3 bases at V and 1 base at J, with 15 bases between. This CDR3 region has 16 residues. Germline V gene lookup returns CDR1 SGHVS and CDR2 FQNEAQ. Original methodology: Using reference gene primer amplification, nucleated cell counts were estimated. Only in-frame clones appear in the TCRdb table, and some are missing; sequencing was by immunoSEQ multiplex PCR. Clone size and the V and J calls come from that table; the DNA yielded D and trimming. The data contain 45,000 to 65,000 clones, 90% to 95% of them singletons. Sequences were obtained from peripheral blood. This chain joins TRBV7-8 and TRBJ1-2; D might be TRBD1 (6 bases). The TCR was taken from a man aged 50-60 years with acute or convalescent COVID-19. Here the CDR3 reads CASSLERTADNYGYTF. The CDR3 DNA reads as TGTGCCAGCAGCTTGGAAAGGACAGCTGATAACTATGGCTACACCTTC. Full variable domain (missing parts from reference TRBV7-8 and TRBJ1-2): GAGVSQSPRYKVAKRGQDVALRCDPISGHVSLFWYQQALGQGPEFLTYFQNEAQLDKSGLPSDRFFAERPEGSVSTLKIQRTQQEDSAVYLCASSLERTADNYGYTFGSGTRLTVV.